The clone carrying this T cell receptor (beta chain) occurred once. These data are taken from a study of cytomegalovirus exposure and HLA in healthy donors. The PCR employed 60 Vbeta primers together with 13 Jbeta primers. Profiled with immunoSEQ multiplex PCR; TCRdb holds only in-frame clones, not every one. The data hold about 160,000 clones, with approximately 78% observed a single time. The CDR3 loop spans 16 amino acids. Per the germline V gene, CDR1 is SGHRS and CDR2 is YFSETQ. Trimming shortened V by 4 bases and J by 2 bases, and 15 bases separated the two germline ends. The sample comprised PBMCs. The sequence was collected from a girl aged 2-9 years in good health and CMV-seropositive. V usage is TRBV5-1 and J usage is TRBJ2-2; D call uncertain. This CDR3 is CASSLISSLNTGELFF. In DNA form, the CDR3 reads TGCGCCAGCAGCCTGATTAGCAGTCTTAACACCGGGGAGCTGTTTTTT.